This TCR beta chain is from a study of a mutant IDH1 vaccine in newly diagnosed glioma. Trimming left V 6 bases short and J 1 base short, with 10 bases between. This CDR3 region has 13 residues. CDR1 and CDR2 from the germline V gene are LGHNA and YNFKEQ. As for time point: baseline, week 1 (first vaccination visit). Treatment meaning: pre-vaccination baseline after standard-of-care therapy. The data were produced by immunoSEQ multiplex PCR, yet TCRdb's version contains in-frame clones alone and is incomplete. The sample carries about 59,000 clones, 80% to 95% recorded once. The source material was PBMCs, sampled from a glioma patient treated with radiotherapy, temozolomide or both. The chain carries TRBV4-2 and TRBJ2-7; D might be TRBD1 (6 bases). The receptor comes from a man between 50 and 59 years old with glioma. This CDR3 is CASSQTGSYEQYF. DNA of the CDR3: TGTGCCAGCAGTCAGACAGGTTCCTACGAGCAGTACTTC.